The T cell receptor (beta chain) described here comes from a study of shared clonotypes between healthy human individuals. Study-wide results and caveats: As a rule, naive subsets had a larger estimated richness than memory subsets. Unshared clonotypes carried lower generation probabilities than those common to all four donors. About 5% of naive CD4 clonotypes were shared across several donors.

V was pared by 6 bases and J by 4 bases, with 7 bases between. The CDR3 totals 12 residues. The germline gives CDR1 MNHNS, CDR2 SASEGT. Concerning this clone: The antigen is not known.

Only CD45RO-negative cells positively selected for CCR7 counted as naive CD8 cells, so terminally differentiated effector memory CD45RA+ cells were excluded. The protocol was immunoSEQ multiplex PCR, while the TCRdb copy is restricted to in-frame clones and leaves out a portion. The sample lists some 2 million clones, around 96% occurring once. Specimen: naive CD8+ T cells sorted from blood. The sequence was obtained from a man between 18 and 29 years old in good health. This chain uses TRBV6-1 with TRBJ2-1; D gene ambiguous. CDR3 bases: TGTGCCAGCAGGGATTATTACAATGAGCAGTTCTTC. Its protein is CASRDYYNEQFF.